This TCR beta chain derives from a study of Ad26.COV2.S vaccination and SARS-CoV-2 variants. Notes on the study in general: The analyses of TCR breadth and depth may have understated the size of total T cell responses.

The treatment is: roughly 18 received Ad26.COV2.S at low or high dose, single or two shots; 5 received placebo; per-sample allocation not given. Sampling was performed 63 days after the first vaccine or placebo injection. An adult of 18-55 years in Boston served as donor. Only in-frame clones appear in the TCRdb table, and some are missing; sequencing was by immunoSEQ multiplex PCR. The sample yields 380,000 or so clones, about 83% seen once. Trimming took 6 bases from V and 6 from J, leaving 6 bases between them. The CDR3 totals 11 residues. About this clone: Its matching antigen is unknown. In the same sample, other DNA sequences code for this CDR3.

This chain joins TRBV12-3 or TRBV12-4 and TRBJ2-1, with no clear D. This receptor was identified in a person between 18 and 59 years old who received the Ad26.COV2.S COVID-19 vaccine or a placebo. The sample here was peripheral blood, taken in a trial of Ad26.COV2.S vaccine versus placebo. Here the CDR3 reads CASSRSNEQFF. The CDR3 nucleotides are TGTGCCAGCAGCCGAAGCAATGAGCAGTTCTTC.